The T cell receptor (beta chain) under discussion was sequenced for a study of response to subunit inactivated influenza vaccine. Study outcomes and limitations: The authors proposed limited new T cell recruitment per seasonal influenza vaccination.

The CDR3 has 14 residues. V trimming: 6 bases; J trimming: 4 bases; junction bases outside the gene matches: 6. Germline V gene sequence: CDR1 SGHTA, CDR2 FQGNSA. This clonotype was seen only a few times. Its matching antigen is unknown. TCRdb passed the RT-PCR reads through MiXCR, listing each CDR3 protein once. The data contain 500,000 to 600,000 distinct CDR3 sequences, about 15% of them singletons. This material consisted of CD4+ T cells sorted from PBMCs, taken around 25 months after vaccination. The receptor comes from a man aged 45-69 years who received an inactivated influenza vaccine. V is TRBV7-2 and J is TRBJ2-1; 7 bases match TRBD2. Here the CDR3 DNA reads TGTGCCAGCAGACCTAGCGGAAAATACAATGAGCAGTTCTTC. Its protein is CASRPSGKYNEQFF.